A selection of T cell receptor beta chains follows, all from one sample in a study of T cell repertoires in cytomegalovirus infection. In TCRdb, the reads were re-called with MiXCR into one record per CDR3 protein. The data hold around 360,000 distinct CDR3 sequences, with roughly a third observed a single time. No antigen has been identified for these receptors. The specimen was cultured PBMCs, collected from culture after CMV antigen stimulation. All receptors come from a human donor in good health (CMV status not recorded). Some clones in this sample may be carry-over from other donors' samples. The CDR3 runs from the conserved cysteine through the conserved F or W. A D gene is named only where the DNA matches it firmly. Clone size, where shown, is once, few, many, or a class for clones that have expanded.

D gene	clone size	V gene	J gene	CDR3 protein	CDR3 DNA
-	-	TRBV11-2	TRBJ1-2	CASSSGGPGGYTF	TGTGCCAGCAGCTCCGGAGGGCCAGGAGGCTACACCTTC
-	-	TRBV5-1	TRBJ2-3	CATSGQGASTDTQYF	TGCGCCACCTCGGGGCAGGGCGCTAGCACAGATACGCAGTATTTT
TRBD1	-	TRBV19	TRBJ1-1	CASSNDRDTEAFF	TGTGCCAGTAGTAATGACAGGGACACTGAAGCTTTCTTT
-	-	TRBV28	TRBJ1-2	CASRGGYGYTF	TGTGCCAGCAGGGGGGGCTATGGCTACACCTTC
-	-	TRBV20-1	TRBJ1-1	CSAPGVRANTEAFF	TGCAGTGCCCCGGGGGTGAGGGCTAACACTGAAGCTTTCTTT
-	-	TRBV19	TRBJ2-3	CASSIELVGDTQYF	TGTGCCAGTAGTATAGAACTAGTTGGAGATACGCAGTATTTT
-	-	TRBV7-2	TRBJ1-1	CASSFGGAREAFF	TGTGCCAGCAGCTTCGGGGGGGCGCGTGAAGCTTTCTTT
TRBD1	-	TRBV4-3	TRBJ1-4	CASSFGQGFEKLFF	TGCGCCAGCAGTTTCGGACAGGGGTTTGAAAAACTGTTTTTT
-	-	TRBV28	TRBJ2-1	CALGSASSYNEQFF	TGTGCCCTAGGCAGCGCGAGCTCCTACAATGAGCAGTTCTTC
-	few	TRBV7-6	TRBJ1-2	CASSLKGRGGDYGYTF	TGTGCCAGCAGCTTAAAGGGCCGGGGGGGGGACTATGGCTACACCTTC
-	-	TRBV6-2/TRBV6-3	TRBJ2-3	CATIMGGTDTQYF	TGTGCCACTATCATGGGGGGCACAGATACGCAGTATTTT
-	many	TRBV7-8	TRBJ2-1	CASSRGTGYNEQFF	TGTGCCAGCAGCCGAGGGACTGGCTACAATGAGCAGTTCTTC
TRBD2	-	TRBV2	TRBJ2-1	CASSETSGRSSYNEQFF	TGTGCCAGCAGTGAAACTAGCGGGAGGAGCTCCTACAATGAGCAGTTCTTC
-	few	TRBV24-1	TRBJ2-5	CATSGSARGETQYF	TGTGCCACCAGTGGGAGTGCACGGGGAGAGACCCAGTACTTC
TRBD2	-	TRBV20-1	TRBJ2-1	CSAPALAGGRNEQFF	TGCAGTGCACCGGCCCTAGCGGGAGGGCGCAATGAGCAGTTCTTC
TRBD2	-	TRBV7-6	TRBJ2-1	CASSTTFTSGHSSYNEQFF	TGTGCCAGCAGCACAACGTTCACTAGCGGGCACAGCTCCTACAATGAGCAGTTCTTC
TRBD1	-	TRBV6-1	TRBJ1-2	CASREDRDRNYGYTF	TGTGCCAGCAGAGAAGACAGGGATCGTAACTATGGCTACACCTTC
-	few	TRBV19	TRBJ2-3	CASSARVRDTQYF	TGTGCCAGTAGTGCCCGGGTGCGGGATACGCAGTATTTT
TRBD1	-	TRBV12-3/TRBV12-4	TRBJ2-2	CASSLQTGMNTGELFF	TGTGCCAGCAGTCTCCAGACAGGGATGAACACCGGGGAGCTGTTTTTT
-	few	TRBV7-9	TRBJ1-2	CASSRPGQNYGYTF	TGTGCCAGCAGCAGACCGGGACAAAATTATGGCTACACCTTC
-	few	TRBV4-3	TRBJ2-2	CASSRGGGAGLNTGELFF	TGCGCCAGCAGCCGGGGAGGGGGAGCGGGACTTAACACCGGGGAGCTGTTTTTT
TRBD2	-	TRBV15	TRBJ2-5	CATSRALAGYLETQYF	TGTGCCACCAGCAGAGCGCTAGCGGGATATTTGGAGACCCAGTACTTC
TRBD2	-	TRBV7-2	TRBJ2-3	CASRPGLAGGGTDTQYF	TGTGCCAGCAGACCTGGACTAGCGGGAGGGGGCACAGATACGCAGTATTTT